Listed here is a single T cell receptor beta chain. This may be a read error, as it is one base from a much larger clone. TCRdb itself ran the multiplex PCR reads through MiXCR, one entry per CDR3 protein. The top ten hold approximately 1.2% of the sample, which has approximately 100,000 distinct CDR3 sequences, 20% to 25% seen once. This sample is part of a study of breast tumors, draining lymph nodes, adjacent tissues. Breast cancer patients provided tissue from their axillary draining lymph nodes. The CDR3 spans 13 residues. Germline CDR1 SGHRS, CDR2 YFSETQ. The sequencing input was axillary lymph node tissue. V usage is TRBV5-1 and J usage is TRBJ2-5; no firm D call. The receptor was derived from a female donor with breast cancer. Some clones in this sample may be carry-over from other donors' samples. The CDR3 DNA is TGCGCCAGCACCTGGGGATTTGGAGAGACCCGGTACTTC. Translated, it gives CASTWGFGETRYF. The full variable domain, completed using reference TRBV5-1 and TRBJ2-5, is KAGVTQTPRYLIKTRGQQVTLSCSPISGHRSVSWYQQTPGQGLQFLFEYFSETQRNKGNFPGRFSGRQFSNSRSEMNVSTLELGDSALYLCASTWGFGETRYFGPGTRLLVL.